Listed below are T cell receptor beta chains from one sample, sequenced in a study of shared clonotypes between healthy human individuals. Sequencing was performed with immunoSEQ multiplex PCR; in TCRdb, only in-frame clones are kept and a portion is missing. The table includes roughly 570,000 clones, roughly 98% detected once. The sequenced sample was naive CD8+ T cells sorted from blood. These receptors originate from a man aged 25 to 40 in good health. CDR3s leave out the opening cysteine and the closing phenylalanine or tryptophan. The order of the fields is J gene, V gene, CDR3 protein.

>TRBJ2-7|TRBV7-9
ASSSSAGRTYEQY
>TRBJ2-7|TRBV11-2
ASSSLGEQY
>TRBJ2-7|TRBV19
ASSIADSAAEQY
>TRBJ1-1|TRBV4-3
ASSQYDRNTEAF
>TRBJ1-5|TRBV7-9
ASSSSRTDRRVQPQH
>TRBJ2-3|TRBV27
ASSWTRPSTDTQY
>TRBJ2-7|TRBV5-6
ASSLDRSPGEQY
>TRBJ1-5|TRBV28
ASSLRGYQPQH
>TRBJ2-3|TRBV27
ASSYGLAGARDTQY
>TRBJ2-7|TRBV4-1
ASSRGLAGVPYEQY
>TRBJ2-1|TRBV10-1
ASSSGQGADEQF
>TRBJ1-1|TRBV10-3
AISEGGSNTEAF
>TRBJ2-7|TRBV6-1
ASSEAEGYEQY
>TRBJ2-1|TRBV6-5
ASSLGHPNEQF
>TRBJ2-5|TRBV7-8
ASSLFTRDSETQY
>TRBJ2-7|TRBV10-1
ASSASETYEQY
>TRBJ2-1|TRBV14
ASSQVPGAGYNEQF
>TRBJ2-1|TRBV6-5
ASRTQGYEQF
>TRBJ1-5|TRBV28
ASSLGQGAVEYGNQPQH
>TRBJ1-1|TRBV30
AWSGGDRDRGRRPMNTEAF
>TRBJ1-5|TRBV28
ASSLRQYSNQPQH
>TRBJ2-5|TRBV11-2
ASSLGRLQETQY
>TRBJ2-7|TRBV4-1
ASSQLLTVREYEQY
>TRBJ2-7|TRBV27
ASSLSGGTYEQY
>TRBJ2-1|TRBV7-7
ASSFRTGAHNEQF
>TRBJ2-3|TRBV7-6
ASSLGFVRLGGTDTQY
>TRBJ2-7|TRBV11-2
ASSLFRGSPYEQY
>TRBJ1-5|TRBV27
ASSLSGQGNNQPQH
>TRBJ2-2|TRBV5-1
ASSLDGAYNTGELF
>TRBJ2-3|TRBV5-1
ASSPGHSSTDTQY
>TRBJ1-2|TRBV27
ASSFSLGHPGGGYT